The rows below give T cell receptor beta chains drawn from one sample of a study of blood T cell repertoires in COVID-19. TCRdb's copy holds only in-frame clones and misses some; the assay was immunoSEQ multiplex PCR. The sample lists about 58,000 clones, about nine tenths occurring once. The specimen was peripheral blood. These receptors originate from a woman in her 70s with active COVID-19. Each CDR3 is given without its conserved first and last residue. The order of the fields is V gene, J gene, CDR3 protein.

>TRBV7-3|TRBJ2-3
ASSAGPPGQSTDTQY
>TRBV13|TRBJ1-1
ASSLRGDFAAEAF
>TRBV27|TRBJ1-2
ASSWGVNYGYT
>TRBV14|TRBJ2-1
ASSQVMGATGNEQF
>TRBV7-8|TRBJ2-1
ALGTRRFGLRRETYNEQF
>TRBV3-1/TRBV3-2|TRBJ2-5
ASSRDTSGIETQY
>TRBV15|TRBJ1-2
ATSRLRGNYGYT
>TRBV9|TRBJ1-3
ASSASGTGGAGFGNTIY
>TRBV18|TRBJ2-2
ASSPMTGENTGELF
>TRBV3-1/TRBV3-2|TRBJ2-5
ASSHFSEGGETQY
>TRBV6-5|TRBJ1-1
ASSPGGKGDTEAF
>TRBV27|TRBJ1-1
ASTTGTGMNTEAF
>TRBV19|TRBJ1-2
ASSIARDRGNYGYT
>TRBV10-1|TRBJ2-1
ASSESSGRAVDEQF
>TRBV30|TRBJ2-3
AWSISTDTQY
>TRBV24-1|TRBJ1-2
ATSDLRGFNYGYT
>TRBV19|TRBJ2-7
ASSTQDRGLYEQY
>TRBV30|TRBJ1-6
AWSQSTTGGGRNSPLH
>TRBV19|TRBJ1-2
ASRKLSGIVYGYT
>TRBV4-2|TRBJ1-6
ASSQGQDRALHSPLH
>TRBV5-1|TRBJ2-3
ASSFVAGVGSSTDTQY
>TRBV11-2|TRBJ1-3
ASSQQPFSGNTIY